These 20 T cell receptor beta chains were all obtained from the same sample, sequenced in a study of shared clonotypes between healthy human individuals. Method: immunoSEQ multiplex PCR; TCRdb's copy keeps in-frame clones and lacks some. Among around 2.1 million clones listed, more than 90% were seen once. Sequences were obtained from naive CD4+ T cells sorted from blood. Specified subset: CD45RA+ positively selected. The receptor source for this set is a man in his late teens or twenties in good health.

This chain uses TRBV18 with TRBJ2-1; D is ambiguous. CDR1 is KGHSH, CDR2 LQKENI, per germline. V dropped 5 bases and J dropped 8 bases, with 10 bases sitting between them. This CDR3 spans 12 amino acids. CDR3 loop: CASSRPLDEQFF. DNA of the CDR3: TGTGCCAGCTCAAGACCCCTCGATGAGCAGTTCTTC.

The chain carries TRBV7-9 and TRBJ2-1; D may be TRBD1 or TRBD2 (6 bases each). The CDR3 runs to 16 residues. CDR1 is SEHNR, CDR2 FQNEAQ, per germline (reference sequence). Trimming removed 1 base from V and 5 bases from J, with 15 bases in between. CDR3 DNA sequence: TGTGCCAGCAGCTTAGTCGGACAGCGGGTAAACAATGAGCAGTTCTTC. Residues: CASSLVGQRVNNEQFF.

This clone has a single count. The genes are TRBV27 and TRBJ2-7; 8 bases are a match to TRBD2. The CDR3 loop spans 14 amino acids. After removal of 4 bases from V and 6 bases from J, the junction contained 8 bases not matched to a gene. The V gene's germline CDR1 is MNHEY and CDR2 SMNVEV (reference sequence). The CDR3 coding sequence is TGTGCCAGCAGTTCCCGACGGGAGGGAAGCGAGCAGTACTTC. Translating it yields CASSSRREGSEQYF.

The V call is TRBV29-1, the J call TRBJ2-1; D might be TRBD1 (5 bases). V shed 7 bases and J shed 1 base, with 20 bases lying between them. Germline V gives CDR1 SQVTM, CDR2 ANQGSEA. The CDR3 spans 16 residues. CDR3 loop: CSAKSPRQWSYNEQFF. In nucleotides, the CDR3 is TGCAGCGCCAAAAGCCCCAGACAGTGGTCCTACAATGAGCAGTTCTTC.

A word on this clone: The sample carries other DNA sequences with the same CDR3. The genes are TRBV6-5 and TRBJ2-2; D uncertain. The germline V gene has CDR1 MNHEY and CDR2 SVGAGI. V dropped 6 bases and J dropped 5 bases, with 7 bases sitting between them. The CDR3 is 12 residues long. The CDR3 spells CASRRETGELFF. In nucleotides, the CDR3 is TGTGCCAGCAGGAGAGAAACCGGGGAGCTGTTTTTT.

The rearrangement joins TRBV18 to TRBJ2-7; 12 bases agree with TRBD2. Germline CDR1 and CDR2: KGHSH and LQKENI. Trimming removed 4 bases from V and 2 bases from J; junction bases left unmatched: 3. The CDR3 runs to 15 residues. CDR3 protein: CASSLTSGGAYEQYF. The CDR3 nucleotides read TGTGCCAGCTCACTGACTAGCGGGGGAGCCTACGAGCAGTACTTC.

CDR3 in DNA: TGCGCCAGCAGCCAAGATTTATATAGCGGGAGAAACGAGCAGTACTTC. Its translation is CASSQDLYSGRNEQYF. The chain employs TRBV4-3 and TRBJ2-7; 9 bases are a match to TRBD2. Germline CDR1 and CDR2: LGHNA and YSLEER. Trimming took 0 bases from V and 5 from J; bases not matched to a gene: 8. The CDR3 runs to 16 residues.

This chain connects TRBV6-6 to TRBJ1-1; D is unclear. Germline V CDR1 and CDR2: MNHNY, SVGAGI (reference sequence). The CDR3 spans 12 residues. The V gene lost 0 bases and the J gene lost 8 bases, with 7 bases spanning the gap. The CDR3 bases are TGTGCCAGCAGTTACTCGAATCAGGAAGCTTTCTTT. Amino acid sequence: CASSYSNQEAFF.

This chain links TRBV6-6 with TRBJ2-7; D call uncertain. This CDR3 region has 14 residues. The V end lost 1 base, the J end lost 3 bases, and 10 bases lay between the germline ends. Germline values: CDR1 MNHNY, CDR2 SVGAGI (reference sequence). CDR3 sequence reads: CASSYFMDGYEQYF. Here the CDR3 DNA reads TGTGCCAGCAGTTACTTTATGGACGGCTACGAGCAGTACTTC.

J is TRBJ1-2 and V is TRBV28, with D perhaps TRBD1 (5 bases). V gave up 6 bases and J gave up 0 bases, with 14 bases separating them. CDR3 length: 15 amino acids. The germline V gene encodes CDR1 MDHEN and CDR2 SYDVKM. The CDR3 bases are TGTGCCAGCAGCATTACCAGGGTTGCTAACTATGGCTACACCTTC. It specifies CASSITRVANYGYTF.

This sequence joins TRBV10-2 and TRBJ2-2, with 7 positions matching TRBD1. The CDR3 is made up of 13 amino acids. CDR1 WSHSY and CDR2 SAAADI come from the germline V gene. Trimming removed 2 bases from V and 7 bases from J; junction bases left unmatched: 1. CDR3 bases: TGCGCCAGCAGTGAGCAGGGGGTCGGGGAGCTGTTTTTT. Translating it yields CASSEQGVGELFF.

This chain connects TRBV11-2 to TRBJ2-7; maybe TRBD1 (7 bases). The germline V gene has CDR1 SGHAT and CDR2 FQNNGV. The CDR3 loop spans 14 amino acids. Trimming shortened V by 5 bases and J by 4 bases, and 15 bases separated the two germline ends. The DNA of the CDR3 is TGTGCCAGCAGCCTCGGACAGGCGGGGTACGAGCAGTACTTC. Protein product: CASSLGQAGYEQYF.

This rearrangement joins TRBV30 to TRBJ1-6; no definite D call. CDR1 and CDR2 (germline): GTSNPN, SVGIG (reference sequence). CDR3 length: 13 amino acids. V dropped 5 bases and J dropped 2 bases, with 7 bases sitting between them. The CDR3: CAWVRAYNSPLHF. The CDR3 coding sequence is TGTGCCTGGGTCCGGGCCTATAATTCACCCCTCCACTTT.

For this clone: Other DNA sequences of this sample code for an identical CDR3. This rearrangement joins TRBV30 to TRBJ1-2; possible D gene TRBD1, 5 bases. Per germline, CDR1 GTSNPN and CDR2 SVGIG (reference sequence). The CDR3 consists of 13 residues. V was trimmed by 3 bases and J by 0 bases, leaving 8 bases between them. CDR3 coding DNA: TGTGCCTGGAGCACAGGAGCTAACTATGGCTACACCTTC. Encoded protein: CAWSTGANYGYTF.

The V and J genes are TRBV4-1 and TRBJ2-5; D ambiguous. Germline V gene sequence: CDR1 MGHRA, CDR2 YSYEKL. V was shortened by 1 base and J by 5 bases, with 14 bases between the two germline ends. The CDR3 runs 15 residues. In nucleotides, the CDR3 is TGCGCCAGCAGCCAAGTAGGGATACAGAGGGAGACCCAGTACTTC. It is translated as CASSQVGIQRETQYF.

The chain uses TRBV7-3 and TRBJ2-7, with D maybe TRBD2 (7 bases). V was pared by 2 bases and J by 6 bases, with 20 bases between. The CDR3 spans 16 residues. CDR1 is SGHTA and CDR2 is FQGTGA in the germline V gene. CDR3: CASSLERAGALSEQYF. Here the CDR3 DNA reads TGTGCCAGCAGCTTAGAGCGCGCGGGGGCCCTTTCCGAGCAGTACTTC.

This clone was detected once. The genes are TRBV4-1 and TRBJ2-7, with 7 nucleotides matching TRBD1. The V gene's germline CDR1 is MGHRA and CDR2 YSYEKL. V trimming: 6 bases; J trimming: 2 bases; junction bases outside the gene matches: 7. This CDR3 contains 14 residues. CDR3 region: CASRRTGTTYEQYF. For the CDR3, the DNA is TGCGCCAGCAGAAGGACAGGAACCACCTACGAGCAGTACTTC.

As for this clone: The junction and the germline gene differ at one end; a read error may be behind it. Other nucleotide sequences from this sample produce the same CDR3. This chain uses TRBV7-7 with TRBJ2-5; no definite D call. This CDR3 has 13 amino acids. Germline V gene sequence: CDR1 SSHAT, CDR2 FNYEAQ (reference sequence). The CDR3 nucleotides are TGTGCTAGCAGCTTAGGCGTCCAAGAGACCCAGTACTTC. Amino acid sequence: CASSLGVQETQYF. The full variable domain, with the rest looked up from reference TRBV7-7 and TRBJ2-5, is GAGVSQSPRYKVTKRGQDVTLRCDPISSHATLYWYQQALGQGPEFLTYFNYEAQPDKSGLPSDRFSAERPEGSISTLTIQRTEQRDSAMYRCASSLGVQETQYFGPGTRLLVL.

The gene calls are TRBV5-4 and TRBJ1-6, with D possibly TRBD1 on 6 matching bases. Trimming stripped 4 bases from V and 1 base from J, with 6 bases between. Germline loops: CDR1 SGHNT, CDR2 YYREEE (reference sequence). This CDR3 has 14 residues. The CDR3 DNA is TGTGCCAGCAGCCAGGGGTCCTATAATTCACCCCTCCACTTT. Its translation is CASSQGSYNSPLHF. Together with reference TRBV5-4 and TRBJ1-6, the CDR3 gives the full variable domain: ETGVTQSPTHLIKTRGQQVTLRCSSQSGHNTVSWYQQALGQGPQFIFQYYREEENGRGNFPPRFSGLQFPNYSSELNVNALELDDSALYLCASSQGSYNSPLHFGNGTRLTVT.

V is TRBV30 and J is TRBJ1-1; TRBD1 might be the D (6 bases). Trimming took off 1 base at V and 6 bases at J, with 15 bases between the two ends. Looked up from germline, CDR1 is GTSNPN and CDR2 is SVGIG (reference sequence). The CDR3 sequence is 14 residues long. The CDR3 bases are TGTGCCTGGAGTGCCCAAGGACAGAGGGCTGAAGCTTTCTTT. This gives the protein CAWSAQGQRAEAFF.